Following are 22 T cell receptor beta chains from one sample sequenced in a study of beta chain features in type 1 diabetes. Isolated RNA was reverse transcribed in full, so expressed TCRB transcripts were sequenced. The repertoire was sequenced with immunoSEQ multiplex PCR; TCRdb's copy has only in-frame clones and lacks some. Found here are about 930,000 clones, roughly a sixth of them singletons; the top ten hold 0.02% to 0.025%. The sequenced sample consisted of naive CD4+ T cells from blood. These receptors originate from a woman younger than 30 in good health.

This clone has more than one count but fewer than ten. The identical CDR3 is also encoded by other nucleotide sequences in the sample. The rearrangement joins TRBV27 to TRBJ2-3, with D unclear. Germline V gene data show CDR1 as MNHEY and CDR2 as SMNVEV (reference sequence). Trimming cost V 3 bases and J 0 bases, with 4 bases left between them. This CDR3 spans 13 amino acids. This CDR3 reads CASSFRSTDTQYF. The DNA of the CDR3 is TGTGCCAGCAGTTTTAGAAGCACAGATACGCAGTATTTT.

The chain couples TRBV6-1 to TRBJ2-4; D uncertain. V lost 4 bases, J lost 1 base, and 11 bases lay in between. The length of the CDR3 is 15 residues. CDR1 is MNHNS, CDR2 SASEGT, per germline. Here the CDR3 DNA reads TGTGCCAGCAGTGGGCAGAATGTGGCCAAAAACATTCAGTACTTC. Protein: CASSGQNVAKNIQYF.

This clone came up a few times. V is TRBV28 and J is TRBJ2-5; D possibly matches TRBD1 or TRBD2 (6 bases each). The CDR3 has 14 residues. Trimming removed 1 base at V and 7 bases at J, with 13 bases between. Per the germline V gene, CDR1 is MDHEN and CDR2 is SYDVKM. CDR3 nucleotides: TGTGCCAGCAGTTTATCACTGGGGGGCGGGACCCAGTACTTC. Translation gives CASSLSLGGGTQYF.

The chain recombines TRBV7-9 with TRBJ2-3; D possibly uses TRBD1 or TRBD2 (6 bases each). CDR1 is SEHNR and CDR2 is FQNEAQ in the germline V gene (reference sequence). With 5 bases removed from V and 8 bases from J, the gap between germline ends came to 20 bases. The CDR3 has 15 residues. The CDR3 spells CASSRTGIPGGTQYF. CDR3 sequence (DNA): TGTGCCAGCAGCAGAACAGGGATCCCCGGGGGTACGCAGTATTTT.

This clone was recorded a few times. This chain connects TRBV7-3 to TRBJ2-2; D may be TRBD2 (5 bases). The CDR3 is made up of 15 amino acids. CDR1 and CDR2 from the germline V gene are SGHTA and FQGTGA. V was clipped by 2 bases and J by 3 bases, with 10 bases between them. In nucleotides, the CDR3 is TGTGCCAGCAGCTTAGCGGGTCGCGACACCGGGGAGCTGTTTTTT. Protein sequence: CASSLAGRDTGELFF.

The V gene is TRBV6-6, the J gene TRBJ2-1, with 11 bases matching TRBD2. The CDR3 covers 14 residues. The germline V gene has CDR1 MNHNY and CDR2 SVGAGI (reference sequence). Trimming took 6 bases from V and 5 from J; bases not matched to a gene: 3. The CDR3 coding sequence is TGTGCCAGCAGAAAACTAGCGGGAGACAATGAGCAGTTCTTC. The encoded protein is CASRKLAGDNEQFF.

CDR3 sequence: CASSFDRARWSNQPQHF. The CDR3 DNA follows: TGTGCCAGCAGTTTTGACAGGGCCCGATGGAGCAATCAGCCCCAGCATTTT. The rearrangement links TRBV27 to TRBJ1-5; 7 bases align to TRBD1. The CDR3 covers 17 residues. CDR1 and CDR2 from the germline V gene are MNHEY and SMNVEV (reference sequence). V lost 3 bases to trimming and J lost 1 base; unmatched junction nucleotides: 9.

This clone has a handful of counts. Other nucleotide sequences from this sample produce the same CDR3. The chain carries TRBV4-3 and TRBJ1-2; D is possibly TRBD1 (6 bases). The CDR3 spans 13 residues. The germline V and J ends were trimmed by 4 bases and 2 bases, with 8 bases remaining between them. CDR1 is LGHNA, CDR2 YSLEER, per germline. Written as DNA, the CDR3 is TGCGCCAGCAGCCGAGACAGGAACTATGGCTACACCTTC. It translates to CASSRDRNYGYTF.

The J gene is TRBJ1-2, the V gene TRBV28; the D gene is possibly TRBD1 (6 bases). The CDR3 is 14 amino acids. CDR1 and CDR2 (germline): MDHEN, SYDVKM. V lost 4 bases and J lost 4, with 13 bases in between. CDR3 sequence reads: CASSSQGEGYGYTF. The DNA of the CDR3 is TGTGCCAGCAGTTCACAGGGAGAGGGCTATGGCTACACCTTC.

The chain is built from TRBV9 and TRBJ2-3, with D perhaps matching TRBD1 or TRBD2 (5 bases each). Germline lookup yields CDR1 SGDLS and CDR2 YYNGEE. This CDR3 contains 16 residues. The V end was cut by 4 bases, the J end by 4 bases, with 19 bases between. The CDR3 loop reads CASSPRGSAKSDTQYF. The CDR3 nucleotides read TGTGCCAGCAGCCCCCGGGGCAGCGCGAAGTCAGATACGCAGTATTTT.

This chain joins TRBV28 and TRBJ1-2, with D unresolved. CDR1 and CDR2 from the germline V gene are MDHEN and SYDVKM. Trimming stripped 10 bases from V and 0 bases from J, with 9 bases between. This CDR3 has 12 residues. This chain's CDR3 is CATRTSNYGYTF. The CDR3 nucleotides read TGTGCCACTCGGACCTCTAACTATGGCTACACCTTC.

DNA of the CDR3: TGTGCCAGTAGTACAGGGGGGTGGAATCAGCCCCAGCATTTT. Its translation is CASSTGGWNQPQHF. This rearrangement joins TRBV19 to TRBJ1-5; 7 bases line up with TRBD1. V lost 4 bases and J lost 4; bases outside the gene matches: 4. In germline, CDR1 is LNHDA, CDR2 SQIVND (reference sequence). The CDR3 has 14 amino acids.

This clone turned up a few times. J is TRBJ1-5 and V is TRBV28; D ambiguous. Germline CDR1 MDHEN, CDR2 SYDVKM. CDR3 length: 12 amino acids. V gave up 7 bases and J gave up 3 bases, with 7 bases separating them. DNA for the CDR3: TGTGCCAGCACGAAGGACAATCAGCCCCAGCATTTT. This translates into CASTKDNQPQHF. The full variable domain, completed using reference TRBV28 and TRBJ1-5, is DVKVTQSSRYLVKRTGEKVFLECVQDMDHENMFWYRQDPGLGLRLIYFSYDVKMKEKGDIPEGYSVSREKKERFSLILESASTNQTSMYLCASTKDNQPQHFGDGTRLSIL.

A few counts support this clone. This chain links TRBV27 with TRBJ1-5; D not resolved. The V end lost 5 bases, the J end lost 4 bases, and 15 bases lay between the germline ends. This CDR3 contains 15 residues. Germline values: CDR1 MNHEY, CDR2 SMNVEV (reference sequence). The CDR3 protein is CASSPQLGGNQPQHF. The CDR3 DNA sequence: TGTGCCAGCAGTCCTCAGCTGGGTGGAAATCAGCCCCAGCATTTT.

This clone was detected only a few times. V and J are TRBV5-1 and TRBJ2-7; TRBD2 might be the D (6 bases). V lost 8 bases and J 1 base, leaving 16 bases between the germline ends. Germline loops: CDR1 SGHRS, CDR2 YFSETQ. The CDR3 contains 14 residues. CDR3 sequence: CASGKGTASYEQYF. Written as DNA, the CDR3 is TGCGCCAGTGGTAAGGGGACTGCGTCCTACGAGCAGTACTTC. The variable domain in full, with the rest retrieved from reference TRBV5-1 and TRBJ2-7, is KAGVTQTPRYLIKTRGQQVTLSCSPISGHRSVSWYQQTPGQGLQFLFEYFSETQRNKGNFPGRFSGRQFSNSRSEMNVSTLELGDSALYLCASGKGTASYEQYFGPGTRLTVT.

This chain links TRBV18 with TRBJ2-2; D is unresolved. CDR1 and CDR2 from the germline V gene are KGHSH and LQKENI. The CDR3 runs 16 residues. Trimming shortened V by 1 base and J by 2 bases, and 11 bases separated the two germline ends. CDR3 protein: CASSPQGGDNTGELFF. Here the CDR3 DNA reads TGTGCCAGCTCACCACAGGGCGGAGACAACACCGGGGAGCTGTTTTTT.

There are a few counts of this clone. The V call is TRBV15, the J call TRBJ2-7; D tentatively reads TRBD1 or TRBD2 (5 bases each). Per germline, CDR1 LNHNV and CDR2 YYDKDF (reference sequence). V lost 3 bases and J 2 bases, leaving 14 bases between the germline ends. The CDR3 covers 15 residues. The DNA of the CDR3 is TGTGCCACCAGCAGGACCGGGACGTTGGCCTACGAGCAGTACTTC. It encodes CATSRTGTLAYEQYF.

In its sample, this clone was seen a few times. The CDR3 here is CASSQSYRTGVPNEQFF. The CDR3 nucleotides read TGCGCCAGCAGCCAATCTTACCGGACAGGGGTTCCCAATGAGCAGTTCTTC. The chain links TRBV4-3 to TRBJ2-1, with 9 bases aligning to TRBD1. Trimming took 2 bases from V and 6 from J; bases not matched to a gene: 11. The CDR3 length is 17 residues. CDR1 and CDR2 from the germline V gene are LGHNA and YSLEER.

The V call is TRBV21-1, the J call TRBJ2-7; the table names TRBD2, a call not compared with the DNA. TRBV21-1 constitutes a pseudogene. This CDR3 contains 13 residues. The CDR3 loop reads CASRAGVTYEQYF. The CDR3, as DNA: TGTGCCAGCAGAGCGGGAGTGACCTACGAGCAGTACTTC.

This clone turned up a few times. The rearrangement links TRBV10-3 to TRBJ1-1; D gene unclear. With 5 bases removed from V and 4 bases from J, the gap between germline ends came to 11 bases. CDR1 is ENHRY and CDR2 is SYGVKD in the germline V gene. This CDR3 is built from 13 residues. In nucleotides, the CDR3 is TGTGCCATCAGTACGGACTTTGTCACTGAAGCTTTCTTT. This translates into CAISTDFVTEAFF.

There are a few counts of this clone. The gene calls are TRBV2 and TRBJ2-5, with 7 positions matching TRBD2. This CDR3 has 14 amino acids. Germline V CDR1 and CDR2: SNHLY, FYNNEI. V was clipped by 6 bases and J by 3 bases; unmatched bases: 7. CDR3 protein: CASRSGLPKETQYF. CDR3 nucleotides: TGTGCCAGCAGATCGGGACTACCGAAAGAGACCCAGTACTTC.

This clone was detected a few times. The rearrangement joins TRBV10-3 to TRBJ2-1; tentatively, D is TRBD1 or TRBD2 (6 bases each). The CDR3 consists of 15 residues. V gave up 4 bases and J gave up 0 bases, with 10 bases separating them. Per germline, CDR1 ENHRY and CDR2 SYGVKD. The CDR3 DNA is TGTGCCATCAGTGTTGGGGGGCTCTCCTACAATGAGCAGTTCTTC. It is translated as CAISVGGLSYNEQFF.